The clone carrying this T cell receptor beta chain was detected only a few times. This sample was taken from a study of T cell changes during pregnancy in multiple sclerosis. Germline lookup yields CDR1 SGHDT and CDR2 YYEEEE. The CDR3 length is 12 residues. The V end lost 0 bases, the J end lost 2 bases, and 3 bases lay between the germline ends. Clones were read by immunoSEQ multiplex PCR, and TCRdb kept only the in-frame ones, dropping some. Counted here are tens of thousands of clones, almost 97% occurring once; the ten biggest clones make up roughly 2.4%. This specimen was CD8+ T cells from peripheral blood mononuclear cells, taken after pregnancy. The chain has TRBV5-6 and TRBJ2-7, with D hard to call. The origin of this receptor is a female donor with multiple sclerosis, enrolled in a pregnancy study. The CDR3 spells CASSLGTYEQYF. The CDR3 nucleotides read TGTGCCAGCAGCTTGGGTACCTACGAGCAGTACTTC.